These T cell receptor beta chains were read from a single sample in a study of blood T cell repertoires in COVID-19. Clones were sequenced by immunoSEQ multiplex PCR, and TCRdb holds only the in-frame ones, with some missing. The table includes over 120,000 clones, 84% detected once. Sequencing was done on a sample of peripheral blood. The receptors shown here come from a man in his fifties or sixties with active or convalescent COVID-19. Both conserved end residues are part of each CDR3. D genes are given only for firm matches. For some rows the clone size is stated as once, few or many, or as a class when expanded; others skip it.

j_call cdr3_length clone_size d_call v_call cdr3_aa cdr3_nt
TRBJ1-3 16 NA NA TRBV28 CASSLIAGSAGNTIYF TGTGCCAGCAGTTTAATAGCTGGGAGCGCTGGAAACACCATATATTTT
TRBJ1-3 16 NA NA TRBV10-3 CAISEQGSNSGNTIYF TGTGCCATCAGTGAACAGGGTAGTAACTCTGGAAACACCATATATTTT
TRBJ2-1 17 NA TRBD2 TRBV10-3 CAISEGGLAGSYNEQFF TGTGCCATCAGTGAGGGGGGACTAGCGGGATCCTACAATGAGCAGTTCTTC
TRBJ1-6 15 few NA TRBV4-1 CASSQGQTYNSPLHF TGCGCCAGCAGCCAAGGACAGACCTATAATTCACCCCTCCACTTT
TRBJ1-1 13 NA NA TRBV4-2 CASSQVRGEEAFF TGTGCCAGCAGCCAAGTTAGGGGTGAAGAAGCTTTCTTT
TRBJ1-5 14 NA NA TRBV11-3 CASSLAGADQPQHF TGTGCCAGCAGCTTAGCAGGGGCGGATCAGCCCCAGCATTTT
TRBJ2-2 17 NA TRBD2 TRBV4-3 CASSQDALAGNTGELFF TGCGCCAGCAGCCAAGATGCGCTAGCGGGGAACACCGGGGAGCTGTTTTTT
TRBJ1-2 12 NA NA TRBV2 CASRLLNYGYTF TGTGCCAGCAGGTTACTCAACTATGGCTACACCTTC
TRBJ2-5 13 NA NA TRBV12-3/TRBV12-4 CASSIPGGETQYF TGTGCCAGCAGCATACCGGGTGGAGAGACCCAGTACTTC
TRBJ2-3 12 NA NA TRBV5-6 CASSLRGDTQYF TGTGCCAGCAGCCTCCGGGGGGATACGCAGTATTTT
TRBJ1-1 12 NA NA TRBV28 CASLQRGTEAFF TGTGCCAGTCTGCAGAGAGGCACTGAAGCTTTCTTT
TRBJ2-7 14 NA NA TRBV6-2/TRBV6-3 CASSLLSITYEQYF TGTGCCAGCAGCCTACTGTCCATAACCTACGAGCAGTACTTC
TRBJ1-3 16 NA NA TRBV4-3 CASSQDGGYSGNTIYF TGCGCCAGCAGCCAAGATGGAGGGTACTCTGGAAACACCATATATTTT
TRBJ2-4 17 NA NA TRBV5-6 CASSRGQQPLAKNIQYF TGTGCCAGCAGCCGAGGACAGCAACCTTTAGCCAAAAACATTCAGTACTTC